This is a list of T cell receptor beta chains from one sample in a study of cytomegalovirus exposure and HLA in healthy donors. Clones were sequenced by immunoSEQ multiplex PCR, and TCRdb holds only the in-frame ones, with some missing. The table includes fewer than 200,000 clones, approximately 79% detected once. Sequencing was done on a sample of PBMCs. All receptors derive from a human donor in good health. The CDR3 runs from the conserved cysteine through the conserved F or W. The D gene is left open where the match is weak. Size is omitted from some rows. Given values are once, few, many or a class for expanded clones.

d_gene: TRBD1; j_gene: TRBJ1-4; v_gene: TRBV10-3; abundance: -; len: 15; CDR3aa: CAISTTRDRGEKLFF; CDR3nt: TGTGCCATCAGCACGACAAGGGACAGGGGTGAAAAACTGTTTTTT
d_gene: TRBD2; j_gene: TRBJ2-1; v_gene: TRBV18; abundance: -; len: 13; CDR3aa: CASSPGSGNEQFF; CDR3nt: TGTGCCAGCTCACCGGGTAGCGGGAATGAGCAGTTCTTC
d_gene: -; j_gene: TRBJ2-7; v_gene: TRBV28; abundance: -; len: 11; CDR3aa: CATLGGREQYF; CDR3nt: TGTGCGACTTTGGGAGGAAGGGAGCAGTACTTC
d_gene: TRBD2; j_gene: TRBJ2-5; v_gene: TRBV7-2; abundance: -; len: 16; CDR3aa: CASSLVSSGDYKTQYF; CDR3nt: TGTGCCAGCAGCTTAGTTTCCAGCGGGGACTATAAGACCCAGTACTTC
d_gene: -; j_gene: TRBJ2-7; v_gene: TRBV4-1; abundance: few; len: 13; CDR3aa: CASSQVGFREQYF; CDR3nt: TGCGCCAGCAGCCAAGTCGGTTTTCGCGAGCAGTACTTC
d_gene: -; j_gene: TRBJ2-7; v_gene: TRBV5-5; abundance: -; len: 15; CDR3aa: CASSSRDIEMGEQYF; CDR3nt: TGTGCCAGCAGCTCCCGGGACATCGAGATGGGGGAGCAGTACTTC
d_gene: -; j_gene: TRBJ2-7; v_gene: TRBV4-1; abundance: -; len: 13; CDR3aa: CASSPPGKDEQYF; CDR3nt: TGCGCCAGCAGCCCCCCAGGGAAGGACGAGCAGTACTTC
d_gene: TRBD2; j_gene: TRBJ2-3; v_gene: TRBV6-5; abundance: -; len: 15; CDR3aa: CASSRTSGGPDTQYF; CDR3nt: TGTGCCAGCAGTAGAACTAGCGGGGGCCCAGATACGCAGTATTTT
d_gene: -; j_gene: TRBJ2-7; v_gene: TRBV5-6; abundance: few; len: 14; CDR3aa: CASNLLVSSYEQYF; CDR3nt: TGTGCCAGCAACCTATTAGTGTCCTCCTACGAGCAGTACTTC
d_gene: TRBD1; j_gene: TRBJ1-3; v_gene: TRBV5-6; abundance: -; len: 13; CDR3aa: CASQTGAGNTIYF; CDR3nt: TGTGCCAGTCAAACAGGGGCAGGAAACACCATATATTTT
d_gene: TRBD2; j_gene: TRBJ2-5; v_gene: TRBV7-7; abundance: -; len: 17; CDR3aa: CASSLGLAGETQETQYF; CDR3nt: TGTGCCAGCAGCTTAGGGCTAGCGGGGGAGACACAAGAGACCCAGTACTTC
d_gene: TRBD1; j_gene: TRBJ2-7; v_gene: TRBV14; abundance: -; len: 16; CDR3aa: CASSQNSGTGRYEQYF; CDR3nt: TGTGCCAGCAGCCAAAACTCCGGGACAGGACGATACGAGCAGTACTTC
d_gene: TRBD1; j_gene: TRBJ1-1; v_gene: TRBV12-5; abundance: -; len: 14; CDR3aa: CASGLNRGVGEAFF; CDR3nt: TGTGCTAGTGGTTTGAACAGGGGGGTCGGTGAAGCTTTCTTT
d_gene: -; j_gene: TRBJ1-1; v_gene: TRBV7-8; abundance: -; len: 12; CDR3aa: CASSLGSTEAFF; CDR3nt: TGTGCCAGCAGCTTAGGGAGTACTGAAGCTTTCTTT
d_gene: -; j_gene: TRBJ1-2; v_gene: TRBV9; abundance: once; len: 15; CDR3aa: CASSVGGDGDLGYTF; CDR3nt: TGTGCCAGCAGCGTGGGGGGGGACGGGGATCTTGGCTACACCTTC
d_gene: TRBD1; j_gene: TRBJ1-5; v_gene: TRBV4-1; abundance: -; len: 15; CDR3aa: CASSLSGQSNQPQHF; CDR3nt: TGCGCCAGCAGCCTATCGGGACAGAGCAATCAGCCCCAGCATTTT
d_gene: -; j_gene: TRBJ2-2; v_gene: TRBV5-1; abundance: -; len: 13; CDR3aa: CASSLDGTGELFF; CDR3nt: TGCGCCAGCAGCCTAGATGGCACCGGGGAGCTGTTTTTT
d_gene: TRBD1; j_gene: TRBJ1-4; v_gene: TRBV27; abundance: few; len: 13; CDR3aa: CASTGATNEKLFF; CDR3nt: TGTGCCAGTACAGGGGCAACTAATGAAAAACTGTTTTTT
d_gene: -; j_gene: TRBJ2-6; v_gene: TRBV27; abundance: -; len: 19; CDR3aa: CASSLDYRVIRSGANVLTF; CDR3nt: TGTGCCAGCAGTTTAGATTACAGGGTGATCCGCTCTGGGGCCAACGTCCTGACTTTC
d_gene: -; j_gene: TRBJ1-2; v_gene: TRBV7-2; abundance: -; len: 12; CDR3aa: CASSLDLYGYTF; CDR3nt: TGTGCCAGCAGCTTAGATCTCTATGGCTACACCTTC
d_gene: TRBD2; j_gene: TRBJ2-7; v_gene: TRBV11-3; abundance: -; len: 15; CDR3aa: CASSLTAGGTYEQYF; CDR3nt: TGTGCCAGCAGCTTAACGGCGGGGGGGACCTACGAGCAGTACTTC
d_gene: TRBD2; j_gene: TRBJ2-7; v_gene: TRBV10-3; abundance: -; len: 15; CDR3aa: CAISQTSGGPYEQYF; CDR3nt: TGTGCCATCAGTCAGACTAGCGGGGGACCCTACGAGCAGTACTTC
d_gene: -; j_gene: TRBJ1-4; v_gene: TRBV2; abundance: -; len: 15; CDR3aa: CASSEETAFNEKLFF; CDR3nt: TGTGCCAGCAGTGAAGAAACAGCCTTTAATGAAAAACTGTTTTTT
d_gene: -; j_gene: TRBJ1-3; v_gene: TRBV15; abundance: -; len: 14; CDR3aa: CATSRHTDGNTIYF; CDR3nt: TGTGCCACCAGCAGACACACAGATGGAAACACCATATATTTT
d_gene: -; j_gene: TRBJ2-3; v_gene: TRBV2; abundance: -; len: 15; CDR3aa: CASTLLGGGADTQYF; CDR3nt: TGTGCCAGCACCCTGCTTGGGGGCGGCGCAGATACGCAGTATTTT
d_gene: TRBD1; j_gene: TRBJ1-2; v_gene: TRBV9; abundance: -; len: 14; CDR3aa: CASSPTGGSHGYTF; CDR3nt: TGTGCCAGCAGCCCAACAGGGGGTTCACATGGCTACACCTTC
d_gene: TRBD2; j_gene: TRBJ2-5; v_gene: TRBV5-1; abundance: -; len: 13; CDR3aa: CASSLLGGETQYF; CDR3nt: TGCGCCAGCAGCTTGCTGGGAGGGGAGACCCAGTACTTC
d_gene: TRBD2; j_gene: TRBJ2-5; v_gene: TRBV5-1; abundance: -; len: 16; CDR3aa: CASSKTSGGAEETQYF; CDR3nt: TGCGCCAGCAGCAAGACTAGCGGGGGGGCCGAGGAGACCCAGTACTTC
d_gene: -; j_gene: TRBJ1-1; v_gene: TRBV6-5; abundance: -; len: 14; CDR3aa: CASSYSEGGTEAFF; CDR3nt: TGTGCCAGCAGTTACTCGGAAGGGGGCACTGAAGCTTTCTTT
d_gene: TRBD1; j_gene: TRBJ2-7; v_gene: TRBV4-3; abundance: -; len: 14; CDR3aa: CASSQDPGGGQQYF; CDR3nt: TGCGCCAGCAGCCAAGATCCAGGGGGCGGCCAGCAGTACTTC
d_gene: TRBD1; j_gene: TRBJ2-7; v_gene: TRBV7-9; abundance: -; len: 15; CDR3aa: CASSSPGQGDREQYF; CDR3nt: TGTGCCAGCAGCTCGCCGGGACAGGGGGATAGGGAGCAGTACTTC
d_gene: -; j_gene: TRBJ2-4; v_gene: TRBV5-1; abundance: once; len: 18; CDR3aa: CASSLVGGVPVDKNIQYF; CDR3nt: TGCGCCAGCAGCTTGGTAGGGGGGGTTCCGGTGGACAAAAACATTCAGTACTTC
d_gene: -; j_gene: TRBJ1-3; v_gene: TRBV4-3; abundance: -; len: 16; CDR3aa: CASSQEMQGSGNTIYF; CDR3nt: TGCGCCAGCAGCCAAGAAATGCAGGGGTCTGGAAACACCATATATTTT
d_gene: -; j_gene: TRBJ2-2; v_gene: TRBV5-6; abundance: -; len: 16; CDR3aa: CASSLDYKTRTGELFF; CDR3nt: TGTGCCAGCAGCTTGGACTATAAAACCCGGACCGGGGAGCTGTTTTTT
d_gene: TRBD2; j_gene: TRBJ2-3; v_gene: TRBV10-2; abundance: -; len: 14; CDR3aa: CASVAGMSTDTQYF; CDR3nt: TGCGCCAGCGTAGCGGGGATGAGCACAGATACGCAGTATTTT
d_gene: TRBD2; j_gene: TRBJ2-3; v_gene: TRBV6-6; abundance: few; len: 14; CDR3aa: CASSSGGAWDTQYF; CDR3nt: TGTGCCAGCTCTAGCGGGGGGGCCTGGGATACGCAGTATTTT
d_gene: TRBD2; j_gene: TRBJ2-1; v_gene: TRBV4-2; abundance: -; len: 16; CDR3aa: CASSQGAGGPWNEQFF; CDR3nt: TGTGCCAGCAGCCAAGGGGCGGGGGGCCCTTGGAATGAGCAGTTCTTC
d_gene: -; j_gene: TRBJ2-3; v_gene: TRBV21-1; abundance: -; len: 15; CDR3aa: CASPQDRGRGGTQYF; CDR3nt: TGTGCCAGCCCTCAGGACAGGGGGCGAGGAGGTACGCAGTATTTT
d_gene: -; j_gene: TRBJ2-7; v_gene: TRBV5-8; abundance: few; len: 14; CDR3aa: CASSLLGGAYEQYF; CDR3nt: TGTGCCAGCAGCTTGCTAGGGGGTGCCTACGAGCAGTACTTC
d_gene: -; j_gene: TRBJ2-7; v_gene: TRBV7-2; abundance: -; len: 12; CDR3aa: CASSAQGHEQYF; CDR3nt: TGTGCCAGCAGCGCACAGGGTCACGAGCAGTACTTC
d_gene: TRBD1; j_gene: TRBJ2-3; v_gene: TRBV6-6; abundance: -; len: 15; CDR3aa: CASSYVDRGLNTQYF; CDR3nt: TGTGCCAGCAGTTACGTGGACAGGGGGCTTAATACGCAGTATTTT
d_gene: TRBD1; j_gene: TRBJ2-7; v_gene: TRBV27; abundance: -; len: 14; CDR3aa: CASSEGQAPYEQYF; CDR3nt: TGTGCCAGCAGTGAAGGACAGGCCCCCTACGAGCAGTACTTC
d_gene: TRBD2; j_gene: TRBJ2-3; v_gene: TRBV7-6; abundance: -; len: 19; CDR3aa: CASSLVFGGLADTRGTQYF; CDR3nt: TGTGCCAGCAGCTTAGTCTTCGGAGGACTAGCGGACACGAGGGGTACGCAGTATTTT
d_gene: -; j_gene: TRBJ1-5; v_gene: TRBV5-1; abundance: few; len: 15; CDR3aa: CASSLASGEGQPQHF; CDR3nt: TGCGCCAGCAGCTTGGCCTCAGGGGAAGGTCAGCCCCAGCATTTT
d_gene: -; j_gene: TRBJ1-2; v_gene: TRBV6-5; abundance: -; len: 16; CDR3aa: CASSYLARGANYGYTF; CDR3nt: TGTGCCAGCAGTTACCTCGCCAGGGGAGCTAACTATGGCTACACCTTC
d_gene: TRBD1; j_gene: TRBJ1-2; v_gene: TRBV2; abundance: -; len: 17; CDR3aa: CASSETPAGQGRCGYTF; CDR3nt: TGTGCCAGCAGTGAGACCCCTGCAGGACAGGGGCGGTGTGGCTACACCTTC
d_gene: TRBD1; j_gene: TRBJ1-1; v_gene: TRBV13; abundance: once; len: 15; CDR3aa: CASSEYDRVHTEAFF; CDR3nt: TGTGCCAGCAGCGAATACGACAGGGTGCACACTGAAGCTTTCTTT
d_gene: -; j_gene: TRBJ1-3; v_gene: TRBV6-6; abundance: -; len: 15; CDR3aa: CASSYSARAGNTIYF; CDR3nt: TGTGCCAGCAGTTACTCAGCCAGGGCTGGAAACACCATATATTTT
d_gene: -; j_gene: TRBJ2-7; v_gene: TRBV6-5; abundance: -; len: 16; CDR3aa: CASSYSEGLLLEEQYF; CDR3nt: TGTGCCAGCAGTTACTCGGAAGGGCTCCTACTAGAAGAGCAGTACTTC
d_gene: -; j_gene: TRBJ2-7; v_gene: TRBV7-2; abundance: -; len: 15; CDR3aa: CASSPSGVSSYEQYF; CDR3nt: TGTGCCAGCAGCCCCTCGGGGGTTTCCTCCTACGAGCAGTACTTC